This TCR beta chain is from a study of blood T cells in healthy people across ages. The second PCR ran about 6 to 11 cycles with a sample-barcoded 5' primer and J-beta primers. MiXCR was run by TCRdb on the 5' RACE reads, yielding one entry per CDR3 protein. Of approximately 1,000,000 distinct CDR3 sequences in the sample, less than 50% were seen once. This clonotype was seen only a few times. The CDR3 length is 13 residues. Trimming removed 2 bases at V and 11 bases at J, with 14 bases between. Per germline, CDR1 SGDLS and CDR2 YYNGEE. Sequenced input: blood. The TCR originated in a woman in her sixties in good health. This chain uses TRBV9 with TRBJ2-1; a possible D gene is TRBD1 (5 bases). CDR3 residues: CASSVDTLAKQFF. CDR3 nucleotides: TGTGCCAGCAGCGTGGACACCCTCGCCAAGCAGTTCTTC.